The 28 T cell receptor beta chains below come from one sample, sequenced in a study of cytomegalovirus exposure and HLA in healthy donors. The PCR used 60 Vbeta and 13 Jbeta primers. Clones were read by immunoSEQ multiplex PCR, and TCRdb kept only the in-frame ones, dropping some. Of a few hundred thousand clones in the sample, approximately 80% were seen once. The sequencing input was PBMCs. The receptor set was obtained from a girl aged 2 to 9 in good health and CMV-seronegative.

V and J are TRBV2 and TRBJ2-2; a weak D match, TRBD2 (5 bases). Germline V lookup: CDR1 SNHLY, CDR2 FYNNEI. CDR3 length equals 13 residues. V lost 7 bases and J lost 6, with 12 bases in between. CDR3 sequence reads: CASIKDSPGELFF. The CDR3, as DNA: TGTGCCAGCATAAAGGACTCCCCCGGGGAGCTGTTTTTT.

The chain is built from TRBV10-3 and TRBJ1-1; perhaps TRBD1 as D (5 bases). The CDR3 sequence is 15 residues long. Germline CDR1 ENHRY, CDR2 SYGVKD. Trimming took 2 bases from V and 1 from J, leaving 11 bases between them. CDR3 bases: TGTGCCATCAGTGAGGGGGCAGGGCCGAACACTGAAGCTTTCTTT. The encoded protein is CAISEGAGPNTEAFF.

On this clone: One end of the junction varies from germline; a read error may be responsible. Other DNA variants within this sample encode the same CDR3. The chain recombines TRBV20-1 with TRBJ1-1, with D unclear. This CDR3 region has 11 residues. Germline V gives CDR1 DFQATT, CDR2 SNEGSKA (reference sequence). The CDR3 DNA sequence: TGCAGTGCTAGGTCCCGCACTGAAGCCTTCTTT. It specifies CSARSRTEAFF.

This clone was detected a few times. This chain joins TRBV12-5 and TRBJ2-7; D is undetermined. The germline V gene has CDR1 LGHNT and CDR2 FRNRAP. V lost 1 base and J lost 6, with 10 bases in between. This CDR3 is 13 amino acids long. The CDR3 sequence is CASGLEIMSEQYF. For the CDR3, the DNA is TGTGCTAGTGGTTTGGAGATCATGAGCGAGCAGTACTTC.

The CDR3 reads CASSRQNNEQFF. The CDR3 bases are TGTGCCAGCAGTAGACAGAACAATGAGCAGTTCTTC. The chain couples TRBV27 to TRBJ2-1, with D possibly TRBD1 on 5 matching bases. Deletions cut 5 bases from V and 5 bases from J, with 7 bases between. The germline CDR1 and CDR2 sequences are MNHEY and SMNVEV (reference sequence). The CDR3 is 12 amino acids.

Written as DNA, the CDR3 is TGTGCCAGCAGCGTAGGACTAGCGGGAGCACCGCATGAGCAGTTCTTC. As protein: CASSVGLAGAPHEQFF. V and J are TRBV9 and TRBJ2-1; 12 positions match TRBD2. CDR3 length equals 16 residues. CDR1 SGDLS and CDR2 YYNGEE come from the germline V gene. The junction had 6 bases not matched to a gene; V was cut back by 0 bases and J by 8 bases.

This clone was picked up one time. The genes are TRBV4-2 and TRBJ1-5; maybe TRBD1 (6 bases). The ends were cut back, 2 bases at V and 0 bases at J, with 17 bases in the middle. Germline V gene lookup returns CDR1 LGHNA and CDR2 YNFKEQ. The CDR3 runs to 18 residues. The CDR3 is CASSQPVRGEGSNQPQHF. The CDR3 DNA sequence: TGTGCCAGCAGCCAACCGGTCAGGGGAGAAGGTAGCAATCAGCCCCAGCATTTT.

This clone was found a few times. V and J are TRBV6-1 and TRBJ2-2; the match to TRBD1 covers 9 bases. CDR3 length: 14 residues. Unmatched junction bases numbered 5, after V lost 7 bases and J lost 5 bases. The germline gives CDR1 MNHNS, CDR2 SASEGT. Here the CDR3 reads CASTWDRATGELFF. The CDR3 coding sequence is TGTGCCAGCACTTGGGACAGGGCGACCGGGGAGCTGTTTTTT.

CDR3 amino acids: CASSPEAQNIQYF. The CDR3 DNA follows: TGTGCCAGCTCTCCGGAGGCCCAAAACATTCAGTACTTC. The genes are TRBV2 and TRBJ2-4; D possibly corresponds to TRBD2 (5 bases). Germline V lookup: CDR1 SNHLY, CDR2 FYNNEI. V lost 8 bases and J lost 5, with 13 bases in between. This CDR3 is 13 amino acids long.

J is TRBJ1-1 and V is TRBV11-2; D possibly corresponds to TRBD1 (6 bases). The CDR3 sequence is 16 residues long. Trimming stripped 8 bases from V and 3 bases from J, with 22 bases between. The V gene's germline CDR1 is SGHAT and CDR2 FQNNGV. CDR3 region: CASSSFGTLLHTEAFF. In DNA form, the CDR3 reads TGTGCCAGCTCCTCGTTCGGGACACTTTTGCACACTGAAGCTTTCTTT.

In this sample, this clone turned up a few times. The chain combines TRBV15 with TRBJ1-3; D not resolved. The CDR3 has 13 amino acids. Germline V CDR1 and CDR2: LNHNV, YYDKDF (reference sequence). Trimming removed 0 bases at V and 7 bases at J, with 7 bases between. CDR3 protein: CATSRDYGNTIYF. The CDR3 coding sequence is TGTGCCACCAGCAGAGATTACGGTAACACCATATATTTT.

This rearrangement joins TRBV13 to TRBJ1-2; D gene unclear. V shed 5 bases and J shed 7 bases, with 17 bases lying between them. Germline-derived CDR1 and CDR2 are PRHDT and FYEKMQ (reference sequence). The CDR3 consists of 14 residues. The CDR3 bases are TGTGCCAGCAGCGTCGGTTCAGGTCTAAGTGGCTACACCTTC. Its protein is CASSVGSGLSGYTF.

The chain links TRBV19 to TRBJ2-7; TRBD2 is a possible D gene (6 bases). CDR1 and CDR2 from the germline V gene are LNHDA and SQIVND (reference sequence). Trimming stripped 3 bases from V and 3 bases from J, with 12 bases between. This CDR3 is built from 14 residues. CDR3 nucleotide sequence: TGTGCCAGTAGTATTAGTGGGACTGGCTACGAGCAGTACTTC. Residues: CASSISGTGYEQYF. Full variable domain (rest looked up from reference TRBV19 and TRBJ2-7): DGGITQSPKYLFRKEGQNVTLSCEQNLNHDAMYWYRQDPGQGLRLIYYSQIVNDFQKGDIAEGYSVSREKKESFPLTVTSAQKNPTAFYLCASSISGTGYEQYFGPGTRLTVT.

The J gene is TRBJ1-1, the V gene TRBV2; D is uncertain. Trimming took 9 bases from V and 4 from J, leaving 18 bases between them. Germline V gene sequence: CDR1 SNHLY, CDR2 FYNNEI. This CDR3 has 14 amino acids. DNA for the CDR3: TGTGCCAGTCCCGAGGAGGCCGTAGGCACTGAAGCTTTCTTT. Protein sequence: CASPEEAVGTEAFF.

V is TRBV5-1 and J is TRBJ2-7; D is uncertain. The CDR3 consists of 13 residues. With 4 bases removed from V and 1 base from J, the gap between germline ends came to 9 bases. CDR1 is SGHRS, CDR2 YFSETQ, per germline. The CDR3 DNA is TGCGCCAGCAGCCCCGCTAGTTCCTACGAGCAGTACTTC. Translated: CASSPASSYEQYF.

The rearrangement links TRBV11-1 to TRBJ2-7; 9 bases are shared with TRBD1. V shed 3 bases and J 4 bases; nucleotides not matched to a gene: 7. The CDR3 covers 15 residues. Germline V lookup: CDR1 SGHAT, CDR2 FQDESV (reference sequence). CDR3 bases: TGTGCCAGCAGCTTTCGGACAGGGGTCTGGTACGAGCAGTACTTC. Translating it yields CASSFRTGVWYEQYF.

The rearrangement joins TRBV12-5 to TRBJ2-6; D gene unclear. Germline CDR1 and CDR2: LGHNT and FRNRAP. V gave up 5 bases and J gave up 0 bases, with 8 bases separating them. The CDR3 runs to 15 residues. CDR3 amino acids: CASGEVPSGANVLTF. The CDR3 DNA is TGTGCTAGTGGTGAGGTCCCCTCTGGGGCCAACGTCCTGACTTTC.

V and J are TRBV5-1 and TRBJ1-2; a weak D match, TRBD1 (5 bases). Trimming removed 0 bases from V and 12 bases from J, with 18 bases in between. This CDR3 has 14 residues. CDR1 and CDR2 (germline): SGHRS, YFSETQ. The CDR3 reads CASSLEGLSSRDTF. The CDR3 region has the DNA TGCGCCAGCAGCTTGGAGGGGCTGTCCTCTAGGGACACCTTC.

The chain joins TRBV27 to TRBJ2-3, with D possibly TRBD2 on 5 matching bases. The germline gives CDR1 MNHEY, CDR2 SMNVEV (reference sequence). Deletions cut 6 bases from V and 4 bases from J, with 14 bases between. This CDR3 contains 14 residues. The CDR3 sequence: CASSLGRSADTQYF. The CDR3 bases are TGTGCCAGCAGCCTAGGGAGAAGTGCAGATACGCAGTATTTT.

The chain uses TRBV25-1 and TRBJ2-1, with D perhaps matching TRBD2 (7 bases). CDR1 is MGHDK, CDR2 SYGVNS, per germline. V was pared by 2 bases and J by 9 bases, with 11 bases between. The CDR3 is 13 residues long. CDR3 sequence (DNA): TGTGCCAGCAGTGAAAGGGGAGGGGGTGAGCAGTTCTTC. It is translated as CASSERGGGEQFF.

The chain is built from TRBV6-5 and TRBJ2-1, with a weak D call TRBD1 (5 bases). Per the germline V gene, CDR1 is MNHEY and CDR2 is SVGAGI. V was cut by 6 bases and J by 12 bases, with 12 bases left in between. The CDR3 extends over 11 amino acids. CDR3: CASSQGTGQFF. CDR3 nucleotides: TGTGCCAGCAGCCAAGGCACAGGGCAGTTCTTC.

The chain has TRBV2 and TRBJ2-3; 13 bases fit TRBD2. The germline V gene has CDR1 SNHLY and CDR2 FYNNEI. The V gene end was trimmed by 8 bases and the J gene end by 3 bases; junction bases not matched to a gene: 8. The CDR3 extends over 16 amino acids. CDR3 DNA: TGTGCCAGCGCCGGCCTGACTAGCGGGGGGACAGATACGCAGTATTTT. Its protein is CASAGLTSGGTDTQYF.

The gene calls are TRBV27 and TRBJ1-1; D is possibly TRBD1 (6 bases). Germline values: CDR1 MNHEY, CDR2 SMNVEV (reference sequence). V lost 5 bases, J lost 1 base, and 8 bases lay in between. The CDR3 covers 13 residues. The CDR3 loop reads CASSTRGNTEAFF. CDR3 coding DNA: TGTGCCAGCAGTACCAGGGGGAACACTGAAGCTTTCTTT.

The chain recombines TRBV15 with TRBJ2-7, with TRBD1 identical over 10 bases. The CDR3 consists of 15 residues. J lost 5 bases, V lost 1 base, and 5 bases had no gene match. Germline V gives CDR1 LNHNV, CDR2 YYDKDF (reference sequence). The CDR3, as DNA: TGTGCCACCAGCAGAGTGGGACAGGGGTTCAACGAGCAGTACTTC. Amino acid sequence: CATSRVGQGFNEQYF.

This chain links TRBV29-1 with TRBJ2-5; possible D gene TRBD2, 6 bases. This CDR3 has 15 residues. V shed 6 bases and J shed 1 base, with 18 bases lying between them. Germline CDR1 reads SQVTM; CDR2 reads ANQGSEA. CDR3 amino acids: CSVQSSGTFQETQYF. CDR3 sequence (DNA): TGCAGCGTCCAGTCCTCCGGGACTTTCCAAGAGACCCAGTACTTC.

V usage is TRBV2 and J usage is TRBJ2-7; D uncertain. Trimming left V 2 bases short and J 5 bases short, with 7 bases between. This CDR3 spans 12 amino acids. Germline lookup yields CDR1 SNHLY and CDR2 FYNNEI. CDR3 protein: CASSESTHEQYF. The CDR3 DNA sequence: TGTGCCAGCAGTGAATCTACCCACGAGCAGTACTTC. Full variable domain (rest looked up from reference TRBV2 and TRBJ2-7): EPEVTQTPSHQVTQMGQEVILRCVPISNHLYFYWYRQILGQKVEFLVSFYNNEISEKSEIFDDQFSVERPDGSNFTLKIRSTKLEDSAMYFCASSESTHEQYFGPGTRLTVT.

The chain recombines TRBV4-1 with TRBJ1-1, with D possibly matching TRBD1 (5 bases). Trimming took off 1 base at V and 3 bases at J, with 12 bases between the two ends. The germline CDR1 and CDR2 sequences are MGHRA and YSYEKL. The CDR3 consists of 15 residues. The CDR3 bases are TGCGCCAGCAGCCAAGGGTCGACGGGGGACACTGAAGCTTTCTTT. It yields the protein CASSQGSTGDTEAFF.

V is TRBV19 and J is TRBJ2-1, with 8 positions matching TRBD2. CDR3 length: 14 residues. Germline CDR1 LNHDA, CDR2 SQIVND (reference sequence). The J segment lost 6 bases and the V segment lost 3 bases, leaving 4 bases of the junction unmatched. The CDR3 spells CASSMGLVPNEQFF. In nucleotides, the CDR3 is TGTGCCAGTAGTATGGGACTAGTTCCCAATGAGCAGTTCTTC.